A selection of T cell receptor beta chains follows, all from one sample in a study of shared clonotypes between healthy human individuals. Measured with immunoSEQ multiplex PCR; TCRdb has only the in-frame clones, and not every one. The sample records a few million clones, almost 96% being singletons. The specimen was naive CD4+ T cells sorted from blood. These receptors all stem from a man aged 18 to 30 in good health. Each CDR3 is given with its conserved first and last residue. A D gene is named only where the DNA matches it firmly. Expanded clones are given a class, and other clones once, few, many or no size at all.

cdr3_aa: CASSRDSGNTIYF
cdr3_nt: TGTGCCAGCAGCCGAGACTCTGGAAACACCATATATTTT
j_call: TRBJ1-3
v_call: TRBV7-6
d_call: -
clone_size: -

cdr3_aa: CAISESRTLQETQYF
cdr3_nt: TGTGCCATCAGTGAGTCGCGGACTCTCCAAGAGACCCAGTACTTC
j_call: TRBJ2-5
v_call: TRBV10-3
d_call: -
clone_size: once

cdr3_aa: CASSNTVYNSPLHF
cdr3_nt: TGTGCCAGCAGTAATACAGTCTATAATTCACCCCTCCACTTT
j_call: TRBJ1-6
v_call: TRBV14
d_call: -
clone_size: -

cdr3_aa: CASNLDRGVYEQYF
cdr3_nt: TGTGCCAGCAATTTGGACAGGGGGGTTTACGAGCAGTACTTC
j_call: TRBJ2-7
v_call: TRBV6-1
d_call: TRBD1
clone_size: -

cdr3_aa: CASSSRQGVWGYTF
cdr3_nt: TGTGCCAGCAGCTCCCGACAGGGGGTTTGGGGCTACACCTTC
j_call: TRBJ1-2
v_call: TRBV7-2
d_call: TRBD1
clone_size: -

cdr3_aa: CASSYSRGSSYNEQFF
cdr3_nt: TGTGCCAGCAGTTACTCGCGCGGGTCCTCCTACAATGAGCAGTTCTTC
j_call: TRBJ2-1
v_call: TRBV6-6
d_call: -
clone_size: -

cdr3_aa: CASTPGGNSYEQYF
cdr3_nt: TGCGCCAGCACCCCCGGGGGGAACTCCTACGAGCAGTACTTC
j_call: TRBJ2-7
v_call: TRBV4-1
d_call: TRBD2
clone_size: few

cdr3_aa: CASSSGDRRETQYF
cdr3_nt: TGTGCCAGCAGCTCAGGTGACAGGAGAGAGACCCAGTACTTC
j_call: TRBJ2-5
v_call: TRBV7-2
d_call: -
clone_size: -

cdr3_aa: CASSSTGQGAGEQYF
cdr3_nt: TGCGCCAGCAGCTCAACCGGACAGGGGGCGGGCGAGCAGTACTTC
j_call: TRBJ2-7
v_call: TRBV5-1
d_call: TRBD1
clone_size: -

cdr3_aa: CASSPAGTGTYEQYF
cdr3_nt: TGTGCCAGCTCACCGGCCGGGACAGGGACCTACGAGCAGTACTTC
j_call: TRBJ2-7
v_call: TRBV18
d_call: TRBD1
clone_size: -

cdr3_aa: CASSEYSHEGYNEQFF
cdr3_nt: TGTGCCAGCAGTGAATATAGTCACGAGGGATACAATGAGCAGTTCTTC
j_call: TRBJ2-1
v_call: TRBV25-1
d_call: -
clone_size: -

cdr3_aa: CASSLDGQGTQPQHF
cdr3_nt: TGCGCCAGCAGCTTGGATGGACAGGGGACTCAGCCCCAGCATTTT
j_call: TRBJ1-5
v_call: TRBV5-1
d_call: TRBD1
clone_size: -

cdr3_aa: CASSATQTNYGYTF
cdr3_nt: TGTGCCAGCAGTGCAACACAGACTAACTATGGCTACACCTTC
j_call: TRBJ1-2
v_call: TRBV6-1
d_call: -
clone_size: once

cdr3_aa: CASSYQNHGYTF
cdr3_nt: TGTGCCAGCAGCTATCAAAACCATGGCTACACCTTC
j_call: TRBJ1-2
v_call: TRBV28
d_call: -
clone_size: -

cdr3_aa: CASSLREAGNQPQHF
cdr3_nt: TGTGCCAGTAGCTTGAGGGAGGCAGGCAATCAGCCCCAGCATTTT
j_call: TRBJ1-5
v_call: TRBV19
d_call: -
clone_size: -

cdr3_aa: CASSFGLNTEAFF
cdr3_nt: TGTGCCAGTAGTTTTGGGTTGAACACTGAAGCTTTCTTT
j_call: TRBJ1-1
v_call: TRBV19
d_call: -
clone_size: -

cdr3_aa: CASSATTSGLYEQYF
cdr3_nt: TGCGCCAGCAGCGCAACGACTAGCGGGCTCTACGAGCAGTACTTC
j_call: TRBJ2-7
v_call: TRBV5-1
d_call: TRBD2
clone_size: once

cdr3_aa: CASSFSGTGIVGYTF
cdr3_nt: TGTGCCAGCAGTTTTTCCGGGACAGGGATTGTTGGCTACACCTTC
j_call: TRBJ1-2
v_call: TRBV27
d_call: TRBD1
clone_size: -

cdr3_aa: CASRPQGDYGYTF
cdr3_nt: TGTGCCAGCAGACCCCAGGGTGACTATGGCTACACCTTC
j_call: TRBJ1-2
v_call: TRBV28
d_call: -
clone_size: -

cdr3_aa: CASSAGTGQETQYF
cdr3_nt: TGTGCCAGCAGTGCGGGGACAGGGCAAGAGACCCAGTACTTC
j_call: TRBJ2-5
v_call: TRBV6-1
d_call: TRBD1
clone_size: -

cdr3_aa: CASSLGQDRVREQYF
cdr3_nt: TGTGCCAGCAGCTTGGGTCAGGACAGGGTTCGCGAGCAGTACTTC
j_call: TRBJ2-7
v_call: TRBV5-4
d_call: TRBD1
clone_size: -

cdr3_aa: CAISPSSVTNEKLFF
cdr3_nt: TGTGCCATCAGCCCTTCCTCGGTAACTAATGAAAAACTGTTTTTT
j_call: TRBJ1-4
v_call: TRBV10-3
d_call: -
clone_size: -

cdr3_aa: CASSVGPGGNTGELFF
cdr3_nt: TGTGCCAGCAGCGTAGGTCCAGGCGGGAACACCGGGGAGCTGTTTTTT
j_call: TRBJ2-2
v_call: TRBV9
d_call: -
clone_size: -

cdr3_aa: CAISESMEPQHF
cdr3_nt: TGTGCCATCAGTGAGTCAATGGAGCCCCAGCATTTT
j_call: TRBJ1-5
v_call: TRBV10-3
d_call: -
clone_size: -

cdr3_aa: CASSFRGLAASYNEQFF
cdr3_nt: TGTGCCAGCAGTTTCCGGGGACTAGCGGCCTCCTACAATGAGCAGTTCTTC
j_call: TRBJ2-1
v_call: TRBV27
d_call: TRBD2
clone_size: -

cdr3_aa: CASSPGASGRAINYGYTF
cdr3_nt: TGTGCCAGCAGCCCGGGAGCATCAGGGCGGGCGATTAACTATGGCTACACCTTC
j_call: TRBJ1-2
v_call: TRBV21-1
d_call: -
clone_size: -

cdr3_aa: CASSLEGLNTEAFF
cdr3_nt: TGTGCCAGCAGCTTGGAGGGGTTGAACACTGAAGCTTTCTTT
j_call: TRBJ1-1
v_call: TRBV5-1
d_call: -
clone_size: once

cdr3_aa: CASRHGTADSGELFF
cdr3_nt: TGTGCCAGCAGGCACGGGACAGCTGACAGCGGGGAGCTGTTTTTT
j_call: TRBJ2-2
v_call: TRBV5-5
d_call: TRBD1
clone_size: -

cdr3_aa: CASSDSSFHGELFF
cdr3_nt: TGTGCCAGCAGCGACTCGTCGTTCCACGGGGAGCTGTTTTTT
j_call: TRBJ2-2
v_call: TRBV6-1
d_call: -
clone_size: few

cdr3_aa: CASSLDGTGSAYEQYF
cdr3_nt: TGTGCCAGCAGCCTGGACGGGACAGGGTCTGCCTACGAGCAGTACTTC
j_call: TRBJ2-7
v_call: TRBV7-2
d_call: TRBD1
clone_size: -

cdr3_aa: CASRPQQARREKLFF
cdr3_nt: TGTGCCAGCAGACCACAACAGGCTAGGAGGGAAAAACTGTTTTTT
j_call: TRBJ1-4
v_call: TRBV28
d_call: -
clone_size: -

cdr3_aa: CASSPTGGAAYEQYF
cdr3_nt: TGCGCCAGCAGCCCGACAGGAGGCGCAGCCTACGAGCAGTACTTC
j_call: TRBJ2-7
v_call: TRBV5-1
d_call: -
clone_size: once

cdr3_aa: CAITRTGENTIYF
cdr3_nt: TGTGCCATCACCAGGACAGGTGAAAACACCATATATTTT
j_call: TRBJ1-3
v_call: TRBV10-3
d_call: TRBD1
clone_size: -

cdr3_aa: CASSHGETQYF
cdr3_nt: TGTGCCAGCAGTCACGGAGAGACCCAGTACTTC
j_call: TRBJ2-5
v_call: TRBV6-5
d_call: -
clone_size: once

cdr3_aa: CASSFAGAPLSGNTIYF
cdr3_nt: TGTGCCAGCAGTTTTGCGGGGGCCCCCCTCTCTGGAAACACCATATATTTT
j_call: TRBJ1-3
v_call: TRBV28
d_call: -
clone_size: -

cdr3_aa: CASSGESDNSPLHF
cdr3_nt: TGTGCCAGCAGTGGGGAGAGCGATAATTCACCCCTCCACTTT
j_call: TRBJ1-6
v_call: TRBV2
d_call: -
clone_size: -

cdr3_aa: CARSWERREQYF
cdr3_nt: TGTGCCAGAAGCTGGGAGAGAAGGGAGCAGTACTTC
j_call: TRBJ2-7
v_call: TRBV5-3
d_call: -
clone_size: -

cdr3_aa: CAIGNGADTQYF
cdr3_nt: TGTGCCATCGGCAACGGGGCAGATACGCAGTATTTT
j_call: TRBJ2-3
v_call: TRBV10-3
d_call: -
clone_size: -

cdr3_aa: CASSHPGGSIQYF
cdr3_nt: TGTGCCAGCAGCCACCCAGGAGGTAGCATTCAGTACTTC
j_call: TRBJ2-4
v_call: TRBV7-8
d_call: -
clone_size: -

cdr3_aa: CASSLGGVGPYEQYF
cdr3_nt: TGCGCCAGCAGCTTAGGAGGTGTGGGACCCTACGAGCAGTACTTC
j_call: TRBJ2-7
v_call: TRBV5-1
d_call: -
clone_size: -

cdr3_aa: CASSRQGSMNTEAFF
cdr3_nt: TGTGCCAGTAGCCGACAGGGTTCCATGAACACTGAAGCTTTCTTT
j_call: TRBJ1-1
v_call: TRBV19
d_call: TRBD1
clone_size: -

cdr3_aa: CASTPSGGNYGYTF
cdr3_nt: TGTGCCAGCACCCCCTCGGGGGGCAACTATGGCTACACCTTC
j_call: TRBJ1-2
v_call: TRBV28
d_call: -
clone_size: once

cdr3_aa: CASSNKGSVNTEAFF
cdr3_nt: TGTGCCAGTAGTAACAAAGGGTCAGTCAACACTGAAGCTTTCTTT
j_call: TRBJ1-1
v_call: TRBV19
d_call: -
clone_size: -

cdr3_aa: CATSREWLYEQYF
cdr3_nt: TGTGCCACCAGCAGAGAGTGGCTTTACGAGCAGTACTTC
j_call: TRBJ2-7
v_call: TRBV15
d_call: -
clone_size: -

cdr3_aa: CASSGGQGGLYSGNTIYF
cdr3_nt: TGTGCCAGCAGCGGGGGACAGGGTGGTCTCTATTCTGGAAACACCATATATTTT
j_call: TRBJ1-3
v_call: TRBV5-4
d_call: TRBD1
clone_size: -

cdr3_aa: CASSAGTKNIQYF
cdr3_nt: TGCGCCAGCAGTGCGGGGACCAAAAACATTCAGTACTTC
j_call: TRBJ2-4
v_call: TRBV10-1
d_call: -
clone_size: -